The 20 T cell receptor beta chains presented below share a single source sample, sequenced in a study of T cell clonality in common variable immunodeficiency. Measured with immunoSEQ multiplex PCR; TCRdb has only the in-frame clones, and not every one. The repertoire yields about 37,000 clones, none seen only once; the top ten contain around 3.2%. Material: peripheral blood mononuclear cells. Every receptor here comes from a person aged 18 to 70 in good health.

The sample holds many counts of this clone. The CDR3 is cut off 3 residues early in the read; its end comes from the germline J gene. V is TRBV30 and J is TRBJ1-5, with D unclear. Germline CDR1 and CDR2: GTSNPN and SVGIG (reference sequence). The CDR3 totals 14 residues. Trimming shortened V by 2 bases and J by 2 bases, and 10 bases separated the two germline ends. CDR3 region: CAWSLSNGNQPQHF. CDR3 bases read: TGTGCCTGGAGTTTGTCTAACGGCAATCAGCCC.

This clone showed up many times. The read stops 3 residues short of the end of the CDR3; the missing end is completed from the germline J gene. The chain uses TRBV28 and TRBJ2-1, with TRBD2 identical over 7 bases. Germline lookup yields CDR1 MDHEN and CDR2 SYDVKM. The CDR3 covers 15 residues. J was trimmed by 0 bases and V by 8 bases; bases with no gene match: 7. CDR3 in amino acids: CASEITSASYNEQFF. The CDR3 DNA, read in part, is TGTGCCAGCGAAATTACTAGCGCCTCCTACAATGAG.

This clone was observed at least ten times. Read coverage stops 3 residues before the CDR3 terminus; the germline J gene supplies the remainder. The rearrangement links TRBV11-3 to TRBJ2-5; 9 bases line up with TRBD1. CDR1 SGHNT and CDR2 YENEEA come from the germline V gene. Trimming removed 5 bases from V and 2 bases from J; junction bases left unmatched: 6. The CDR3 loop spans 15 amino acids. Incomplete CDR3 DNA: TGTGCCAGCAGCCTAGGGACAGGGAGACAAGAGACC. Residues: CASSLGTGRQET. The full-length CDR3 reads as CASSLGTGRQETQYF.

At least ten counts were recorded for this clone. The CDR3 is cut off 3 residues early in the read; its end comes from the germline J gene. Other DNA sequences within the sample encode an identical CDR3. The chain uses TRBV5-1 and TRBJ1-1; possibly TRBD1 for D (5 bases). V was shortened by 2 bases and J by 0 bases, with 8 bases between the two germline ends. The length of the CDR3 is 14 residues. Germline CDR1 SGHRS, CDR2 YFSETQ. The sequenced part of the CDR3 DNA is TGCGCCAGCAGCTTAGCAGGGATGAACACTGAA. Translation: CASSLAGMNTE. The entire CDR3 protein is CASSLAGMNTEAFF.

This clone has a count of ten or more. The read falls 3 residues short of the CDR3 end, and the missing part is taken from the germline J gene. The chain uses TRBV19 and TRBJ2-2; a possible D gene is TRBD1 (5 bases). Germline loops: CDR1 LNHDA, CDR2 SQIVND (reference sequence). This CDR3 spans 15 amino acids. V was clipped by 6 bases and J by 0 bases, with 11 bases between them. CDR3 sequence reads: CASRYGASNTGELFF. The sequenced part of the CDR3 DNA is TGTGCCAGTAGATATGGGGCCTCGAACACCGGGGAG.

Ten or more counts support this clone. The read halts 3 residues ahead of the CDR3 end, with the missing end drawn from the germline J gene. The V gene is TRBV18, the J gene TRBJ2-7, with D perhaps assigned TRBD1 or TRBD2 (5 bases each). This CDR3 is 13 amino acids long. Looked up from germline, CDR1 is KGHSH and CDR2 is LQKENI. V gave up 3 bases and J gave up 5 bases, with 11 bases separating them. The part of the CDR3 DNA that was read is TGTGCCAGCTCACCGGTAGGGGAGAACGAG. Amino acids: CASSPVGENE. The entire CDR3 protein is CASSPVGENEQYF.

In this sample, this clone turned up many times. The missing CDR3 end, 3 residues past where the read stops, is filled in from the germline J gene. The rearrangement uses TRBV5-6 and TRBJ2-5; D perhaps matches TRBD1 (5 bases). CDR1 is SGHDT, CDR2 YYEEEE, per germline. Trimming removed 0 bases at V and 2 bases at J, with 8 bases between. CDR3 length equals 14 residues. This chain's CDR3 is CASSLGGAQETQYF. The sequenced CDR3 bases are TGTGCCAGCAGCTTGGGGGGCGCTCAAGAGACC.

This clone was detected ten times or more. CDR3 protein: CASSLVPGPNQPQHF. CDR3 DNA, as far as it was read: TGTGCCAGCAGCTTGGTGCCAGGCCCCAATCAGCCC. The chain is built from TRBV5-5 and TRBJ1-5; D gene unclear. With the read ending 3 residues before the CDR3 end, the germline J gene is used to fill in that end. Germline V gene data show CDR1 as SGHKS and CDR2 as YYEKEE (reference sequence). Trimming stripped 0 bases from V and 3 bases from J, with 10 bases between. This CDR3 is 15 amino acids long.

At least ten counts were recorded for this clone. Read coverage stops 3 residues before the CDR3 terminus; the germline J gene supplies the remainder. This chain links TRBV18 with TRBJ2-3; D is ambiguous. The CDR3 is 12 residues long. Germline V gives CDR1 KGHSH, CDR2 LQKENI. Trimming removed 2 bases at V and 6 bases at J, with 6 bases between. The CDR3 reads CASSPTLDTQYF. The sequenced CDR3 bases are TGTGCCAGCTCACCAACTTTGGATACG.

This clone was counted ten times or more. The sequenced fragment ends 3 residues before the CDR3 boundary, so the rest is inferred from the germline J gene. V is TRBV5-4 and J is TRBJ2-3, with 9 bases that match TRBD2. CDR3 length equals 15 residues. Germline lookup yields CDR1 SGHNT and CDR2 YYREEE (reference sequence). J was trimmed by 2 bases and V by 5 bases; bases with no gene match: 6. CDR3 sequence: CASSPGLANTDTQYF. The CDR3 DNA, read in part, is TGTGCCAGCAGTCCCGGACTAGCGAACACAGATACG.

This clone has a count of ten or more. The sequenced fragment ends 3 residues before the CDR3 boundary, so the rest is inferred from the germline J gene. The V gene is TRBV5-6, the J gene TRBJ1-2; TRBD1 matches 8 bases. V shed 4 bases and J 3 bases; nucleotides not matched to a gene: 8. The CDR3 contains 15 residues. CDR1 and CDR2 from the germline V gene are SGHDT and YYEEEE. The CDR3 loop is CASSPYSTGDYGYTF. CDR3 DNA (partial): TGTGCCAGCAGCCCTTATTCGACAGGGGACTATGGC.

This clone was found many times. The observed sequence ends 3 residues before the CDR3 terminus, with the missing tail filled in from the germline J gene. This chain connects TRBV7-9 to TRBJ2-4; 8 positions match TRBD1. Germline trimming cut 5 bases from V and 6 bases from J; bases unmatched to any gene: 9. The germline V gene encodes CDR1 SEHNR and CDR2 FQNEAQ (reference sequence). The CDR3 is made up of 15 amino acids. CDR3 bases read: TGTGCCAGCAGCCCCGGCGAGGACAGGGCAAACATT. Translated, it gives CASSPGEDRANI. The complete CDR3 reads CASSPGEDRANIQYF.

The sample holds many counts of this clone. CDR3 DNA, as far as it was read: TGCAGTGCTAGAGAGGCGGCCCACCAGGGACTAGCGGTCGTATCCAATGAG. Residues: CSAREAAHQGLAVVSNE. The CDR3 reads in full as CSAREAAHQGLAVVSNEQFF. The chain recombines TRBV20-1 with TRBJ2-1; 11 bases fit TRBD2. The missing CDR3 end, 3 residues past where the read stops, is filled in from the germline J gene. Germline V gives CDR1 DFQATT, CDR2 SNEGSKA (reference sequence). This CDR3 has 20 residues. The ends lost 0 bases at V and 6 bases at J; junction bases unmatched: 19.

Ten or more counts support this clone. The CDR3 end is not reached by the read, which stops 3 residues before it; the germline J gene fills it in. This rearrangement joins TRBV7-9 to TRBJ2-5; D may be TRBD2 (5 bases). V lost 3 bases and J lost 2, with 13 bases in between. From germline, CDR1 is SEHNR and CDR2 FQNEAQ (reference sequence). This CDR3 region has 15 residues. Incomplete CDR3 DNA: TGTGCCAGCAGCTTGTGGCGGGCGAAACAAGAGACC. Encoded protein: CASSLWRAKQET. The entire CDR3 is CASSLWRAKQETQYF.

Many counts were recorded for this clone. The CDR3 end is not reached by the read, which stops 3 residues before it; the germline J gene fills it in. The chain links TRBV6-1 to TRBJ1-2, with D unclear. Trimming removed 3 bases at V and 0 bases at J, with 11 bases between. Germline V gene lookup returns CDR1 MNHNS and CDR2 SASEGT. This CDR3 spans 15 amino acids. CDR3 DNA, as far as it was read: TGTGCCAGCAGTGACATTTGGGCGACTAACTATGGC. It is translated as CASSDIWATNYG. The full CDR3 protein reads CASSDIWATNYGYTF.

This clone appeared many times. Read data end 3 residues before the CDR3 end; the end is taken from the germline J gene. The chain recombines TRBV20-1 with TRBJ2-7; 11 bases map to TRBD2. The germline V gene has CDR1 DFQATT and CDR2 SNEGSKA (reference sequence). This CDR3 has 16 amino acids. Losses at the gene ends were 4 bases for V and 0 bases for J; bases not matched to a gene: 8. The covered CDR3 bases are TGCAGTGCTACGACTAGCGGGACCCACAGCTCCTACGAG. Translation gives CSATTSGTHSSYE. The entire CDR3 protein reads CSATTSGTHSSYEQYF.

This clone was found many times. The DNA ends 3 residues before the CDR3 does, and the rest of the CDR3 is filled in from the germline J gene. The chain links TRBV2 to TRBJ1-1; no definite D call. CDR3 length equals 13 residues. Germline V gives CDR1 SNHLY, CDR2 FYNNEI. V was pared by 8 bases and J by 0 bases, with 10 bases between. This chain's CDR3 is CASRTLVNTEAFF. Incomplete CDR3 DNA: TGTGCCAGCCGGACTTTAGTGAACACTGAA. The variable domain in full, completed from reference TRBV2 and TRBJ1-1, reads EPEVTQTPSHQVTQMGQEVILRCVPISNHLYFYWYRQILGQKVEFLVSFYNNEISEKSEIFDDQFSVERPDGSNFTLKIRSTKLEDSAMYFCASRTLVNTEAFFGQGTRLTVV.

In its sample, this clone was seen a few times. The read is 3 residues too short to cover the CDR3 end, so that end is filled in from the germline J gene. The chain recombines TRBV5-1 with TRBJ2-1, with D possibly matching TRBD2 (5 bases). The CDR3 extends over 15 amino acids. The germline CDR1 and CDR2 sequences are SGHRS and YFSETQ. V was clipped by 2 bases and J by 0 bases, with 9 bases between them. The DNA read from the CDR3 is TGCGCCAGCAGCTTATCGGGGTCCTCCTACAATGAG. This translates into CASSLSGSSYNE. The full CDR3 sequence reads CASSLSGSSYNEQFF.

This clone occurred many times. From the germline J gene comes the end of the CDR3, since the read stops 3 residues before it. The chain uses TRBV6-1 and TRBJ1-3; unclear D gene. Germline CDR1 and CDR2: MNHNS and SASEGT. This CDR3 contains 11 residues. CDR3 loop: CASSESLAIYF. The sequenced part of the CDR3 DNA is TGTGCCAGCAGTGAGTCCCTAGCC.

In its sample, this clone was seen many times. Mismatch with germline at one junction end may stem from a read error. The CDR3 goes on 3 residues after the read ends, and that part is filled in from the germline J gene. Other DNA sequences in the same sample also yield this CDR3. The chain joins TRBV7-6 to TRBJ2-3; TRBD2 is a possible D gene (6 bases). Germline V gene sequence: CDR1 SGHVS, CDR2 FNYEAQ. There are 15 residues in the CDR3. The CDR3 bases that were read are TGTGCCAGCAGCTTAAAGGGACTTAGCACAGACACG. This codes for CASSLKGLSTDT. The whole CDR3 sequence reads CASSLKGLSTDTQYF.